This T cell receptor beta chain was profiled in a study of cytomegalovirus exposure and HLA in healthy donors. This clone occurred once. V lost 3 bases to trimming and J lost 3 bases, with 9 bases between them. The CDR3 totals 13 residues. Germline V CDR1 and CDR2: SGHKS, YYEKEE (reference sequence). The PCR employed 60 Vbeta primers together with 13 Jbeta primers. Sequencing used immunoSEQ multiplex PCR; TCRdb keeps in-frame clones, though not all of them. Here the sample spans about 140,000 clones, over 60% being singletons. This clonotype was sampled from a man aged 40-49 years in good health and CMV-seronegative. The material sequenced was PBMCs. The V and J genes are TRBV5-5 and TRBJ1-2; D call uncertain. The CDR3 sequence is CASSSEGDYGYTF. The CDR3 coding sequence is TGTGCCAGCAGCTCCGAAGGAGACTATGGCTACACCTTC.